Shown below are 28 T cell receptor beta chains from a single sample sequenced in a study of T cell responses to AZD1222 COVID-19 vaccine. Generated by immunoSEQ multiplex PCR, the TCRdb table keeps only in-frame clones and is missing some. The data contain approximately 130,000 clones, about 88% of them singletons. Sample: peripheral blood, taken on day 0 of AZD1222 vaccination. The receptors come from an adult in good health.

The chain combines TRBV5-1 with TRBJ1-2; 12 bases fit TRBD1. The CDR3 length is 15 residues. The germline V gene has CDR1 SGHRS and CDR2 YFSETQ. V trimming: 6 bases; J trimming: 13 bases; junction bases outside the gene matches: 16. CDR3 sequence: CASTQTPGQGAMGTF. DNA for the CDR3: TGCGCCAGCACCCAAACTCCGGGACAGGGGGCTATGGGCACCTTC.

V is TRBV5-8 and J is TRBJ2-3; D is possibly TRBD2 (6 bases). CDR3 length equals 14 residues. V was cut by 4 bases and J by 0 bases, with 9 bases left in between. Germline loops: CDR1 SGHTS, CDR2 YDEGEE. The CDR3 is CASSVRGSTDTQYF. CDR3 sequence (DNA): TGTGCCAGCAGCGTCCGGGGGAGCACAGATACGCAGTATTTT.

The chain is built from TRBV6-5 and TRBJ1-6; 9 bases match TRBD1. With 6 bases clipped from V and 4 bases from J, the junction kept 4 bases outside the gene matches. Germline CDR1 reads MNHEY; CDR2 reads SVGAGI. The CDR3 extends over 15 amino acids. CDR3 in amino acids: CASRGQGFYNSPLHF. CDR3 bases: TGTGCCAGCAGGGGACAGGGCTTTTATAATTCACCCCTCCACTTT.

The V and J genes are TRBV5-1 and TRBJ1-5; 9 nucleotides match TRBD1. The V gene end was trimmed by 4 bases and the J gene end by 4 bases; junction bases not matched to a gene: 3. The germline gives CDR1 SGHRS, CDR2 YFSETQ. CDR3 size: 14 residues. The CDR3 coding sequence is TGCGCCAGCAGCCCCGGGACAGGGAATCAGCCCCAGCATTTT. It specifies CASSPGTGNQPQHF.

V is TRBV10-3 and J is TRBJ1-6; D might be TRBD1 (5 bases). The CDR3 consists of 12 residues. In germline, CDR1 is ENHRY, CDR2 SYGVKD. V was pared by 10 bases and J by 8 bases, with 12 bases between. The CDR3 reads CATTGVDSPLHF. DNA for the CDR3: TGTGCCACCACGGGGGTTGATTCACCCCTCCACTTT.

The rearrangement joins TRBV19 to TRBJ1-5; D is perhaps TRBD1 (5 bases). Looked up from germline, CDR1 is LNHDA and CDR2 is SQIVND (reference sequence). CDR3 length equals 15 residues. Trimming cost V 5 bases and J 4 bases, with 15 bases left between them. DNA for the CDR3: TGTGCCAGTAGTCCGGGGACCCTGGGGAATCAGCCCCAGCATTTT. Protein: CASSPGTLGNQPQHF.

The CDR3 here is CASSRMGGGTEAFF. The CDR3 DNA is TGTGCCAGCAGCCGCATGGGGGGAGGGACTGAAGCTTTCTTT. The chain couples TRBV14 to TRBJ1-1; tentative D call: TRBD1 (5 bases). The CDR3 consists of 14 residues. Germline CDR1 reads SGHDN; CDR2 reads FVKESK. V dropped 4 bases and J dropped 5 bases, with 14 bases sitting between them.

CDR3 in amino acids: CASSQFRLTGEKLFF. Here the CDR3 DNA reads TGTGCCAGCAGCCAATTCCGACTCACGGGAGAAAAACTGTTTTTT. The chain links TRBV16 to TRBJ1-4, with unresolved D. The CDR3 is 15 amino acids. CDR1 and CDR2 (germline): KGHSY, FQNENV. V was pared by 1 base and J by 8 bases, with 14 bases between.

The chain combines TRBV29-1 with TRBJ2-3, with 9 bases fitting TRBD1. CDR3 length: 17 amino acids. Germline values: CDR1 SQVTM, CDR2 ANQGSEA. V lost 8 bases to trimming and J lost 3 bases; unmatched junction nucleotides: 18. The CDR3 nucleotides read TGCAGCTTTACGGGACAGGGTGATCTCCGGTGGACAGATACGCAGTATTTT. It is translated as CSFTGQGDLRWTDTQYF.

This clone has more than one count but fewer than ten. The genes are TRBV18 and TRBJ1-1; 11 nucleotides line up with TRBD1. The V gene end was trimmed by 3 bases and the J gene end by 6 bases; junction bases not matched to a gene: 3. CDR1 is KGHSH, CDR2 LQKENI, per germline. CDR3 size: 14 residues. The DNA for the CDR3 is TGTGCCAGCTCACCGGACAGGGGGCAAGCTGAAGCTTTCTTT. Its translation: CASSPDRGQAEAFF.

The V gene is TRBV9, the J gene TRBJ1-2, with D perhaps TRBD1 (6 bases). With 3 bases removed from V and 4 bases from J, the gap between germline ends came to 13 bases. Germline lookup yields CDR1 SGDLS and CDR2 YYNGEE. The CDR3 runs 14 residues. Here the CDR3 reads CASSGQQGLYGYTF. CDR3 coding DNA: TGTGCCAGCAGCGGGCAACAGGGCCTCTATGGCTACACCTTC.

The gene calls are TRBV5-6 and TRBJ1-2; D remains unclear. Per the germline V gene, CDR1 is SGHDT and CDR2 is YYEEEE. V shed 1 base and J shed 0 bases, with 13 bases lying between them. The CDR3 is made up of 16 amino acids. The CDR3 DNA reads TGTGCCAGCAGCTTGTTTTTCTACAAGGCTAACTATGGCTACACCTTC. It translates to CASSLFFYKANYGYTF.

The genes are TRBV19 and TRBJ2-1, with 15 bases that match TRBD2. V gave up 0 bases and J gave up 7 bases; unmatched junction bases: 4. This CDR3 is built from 17 residues. CDR1 LNHDA and CDR2 SQIVND come from the germline V gene (reference sequence). The CDR3 loop is CASSIDAGTSGRNEQFF. CDR3 DNA sequence: TGTGCCAGTAGTATAGATGCCGGGACTAGCGGGAGGAATGAGCAGTTCTTC.

This chain connects TRBV6-5 to TRBJ1-5; maybe TRBD1 (5 bases). The germline gives CDR1 MNHEY, CDR2 SVGAGI. V was clipped by 4 bases and J by 6 bases, with 13 bases between them. The CDR3 length is 14 residues. The CDR3 region is CASSWGVGVQPQHF. The CDR3 region has the DNA TGTGCCAGCAGTTGGGGCGTCGGGGTTCAGCCCCAGCATTTT.

The CDR3 loop is CASSRTADSPLHF. The CDR3 DNA sequence: TGTGCCAGTAGTAGGACGGCCGATTCACCCCTCCACTTT. The chain joins TRBV19 to TRBJ1-6, with D hard to call. The CDR3 has 13 amino acids. Germline-derived CDR1 and CDR2 are LNHDA and SQIVND (reference sequence). V lost 4 bases, J lost 8 bases, and 9 bases lay in between.

V and J are TRBV6-5 and TRBJ1-2; D gene unclear. Germline CDR1 MNHEY, CDR2 SVGAGI. The CDR3 has 14 residues. The V end lost 2 bases, the J end lost 4 bases, and 11 bases lay between the germline ends. CDR3 sequence (DNA): TGTGCCAGCAGTTACGCGGACCCCGGCTATGGCTACACCTTC. Amino acid sequence: CASSYADPGYGYTF.

This rearrangement joins TRBV9 to TRBJ2-6; D is uncertain. Trimming left V 4 bases short and J 1 base short, with 18 bases between. Germline V gene data show CDR1 as SGDLS and CDR2 as YYNGEE. The CDR3 consists of 18 residues. CDR3 DNA: TGTGCCAGCAGCCCCCACTTGGGTCGATATTCTGGGGCCAACGTCCTGACTTTC. The encoded protein is CASSPHLGRYSGANVLTF.

V and J are TRBV7-3 and TRBJ2-7; the D gene is possibly TRBD2 (6 bases). V dropped 2 bases and J dropped 3 bases, with 11 bases sitting between them. CDR1 and CDR2 from the germline V gene are SGHTA and FQGTGA. There are 14 residues in the CDR3. The CDR3 coding sequence is TGTGCCAGCAGCTTAGAAGGTAGCGGCTACGAGCAGTACTTC. The encoded protein is CASSLEGSGYEQYF.

The chain carries TRBV2 and TRBJ2-7; TRBD1 aligns across 7 bases. The germline gives CDR1 SNHLY, CDR2 FYNNEI. The CDR3 loop spans 15 amino acids. V lost 6 bases and J lost 3; bases outside the gene matches: 11. CDR3 DNA sequence: TGTGCCAGCAGCGCCGACAGGGTAGCCGTCTACGAGCAGTACTTC. The encoded protein is CASSADRVAVYEQYF.

This clone was seen once. The V and J genes are TRBV5-1 and TRBJ2-2; 8 bases agree with TRBD2. V lost 0 bases, J lost 4 bases, and 2 bases stayed unmatched. Germline CDR1 and CDR2: SGHRS and YFSETQ. CDR3 length equals 15 residues. The CDR3 nucleotides are TGCGCCAGCAGCTTGGCGGGAGGGAGCACCGGGGAGCTGTTTTTT. This sequence encodes CASSLAGGSTGELFF.

V usage is TRBV5-8 and J usage is TRBJ2-7, with 9 bases matching TRBD2. The V gene end was trimmed by 3 bases and the J gene end by 0 bases; junction bases not matched to a gene: 1. The CDR3 is 14 amino acids. Germline CDR1 is SGHTS and CDR2 is YDEGEE. The CDR3 reads CASSSSGNSYEQYF. In DNA form, the CDR3 reads TGTGCCAGCAGCTCTAGCGGGAACTCCTACGAGCAGTACTTC.

V usage is TRBV6-5 and J usage is TRBJ1-1, with D unresolved. This CDR3 is built from 13 residues. Trimming left V 7 bases short and J 0 bases short, with 9 bases between. The germline V gene encodes CDR1 MNHEY and CDR2 SVGAGI. Here the CDR3 reads CASISTVNTEAFF. The CDR3 nucleotides are TGTGCCAGCATTTCTACCGTGAACACTGAAGCTTTCTTT.

V is TRBV9 and J is TRBJ1-1; D is uncertain. The germline V and J ends were trimmed by 2 bases and 0 bases, with 14 bases remaining between them. The CDR3 spans 16 residues. Germline CDR1 reads SGDLS; CDR2 reads YYNGEE. The DNA for the CDR3 is TGTGCCAGCAGCGTTGGAGGACTGGGCGTGAACACTGAAGCTTTCTTT. It specifies CASSVGGLGVNTEAFF.

This sequence joins TRBV28 and TRBJ1-1; a weak D match, TRBD1 (5 bases). V shed 9 bases and J shed 1 base, with 15 bases lying between them. The CDR3 has 14 residues. Germline V CDR1 and CDR2: MDHEN, SYDVKM. The CDR3 DNA reads as TGTGCCAGTTTTCGACAGAAAGAGAACACTGAAGCTTTCTTT. As protein: CASFRQKENTEAFF.

V gene TRBV30 combines with J gene TRBJ2-5; the D call may be TRBD1 or TRBD2 (5 bases each). The CDR3 is made up of 13 amino acids. The germline gives CDR1 GTSNPN, CDR2 SVGIG (reference sequence). Trimming left V 8 bases short and J 1 base short, with 14 bases between. The CDR3 bases are TGTGCCGTTGCTCGGGGCCTCCAAGAGACCCAGTACTTC. This translates into CAVARGLQETQYF.

This chain uses TRBV28 with TRBJ1-6; 8 bases line up with TRBD1. After removal of 2 bases from V and 7 bases from J, the junction contained 4 bases not matched to a gene. In germline, CDR1 is MDHEN, CDR2 SYDVKM. The CDR3 is 15 residues long. Written as DNA, the CDR3 is TGTGCCAGCAGTTTAGGAGACAGGGGAAATTCACCCCTCCACTTT. Translating gives CASSLGDRGNSPLHF. Complete variable domain (other parts from reference TRBV28 and TRBJ1-6): DVKVTQSSRYLVKRTGEKVFLECVQDMDHENMFWYRQDPGLGLRLIYFSYDVKMKEKGDIPEGYSVSREKKERFSLILESASTNQTSMYLCASSLGDRGNSPLHFGNGTRLTVT.

In its sample, this clone was seen a few times. This chain uses TRBV21-1 with TRBJ1-5. TRBV21-1 is listed as a pseudogene. This CDR3 is built from 19 residues. Written as DNA, the CDR3 is TGTGCCAGCAGCGCCTACCGGGGACCGCTACTGGTCGGCAATCAGCCCCAGCATTTT. Encoded protein: CASSAYRGPLLVGNQPQHF.

The V call is TRBV3-1 (or the pseudogene TRBV3-2), the J call TRBJ2-5; D is perhaps TRBD2 (6 bases). V lost 3 bases, J lost 4 bases, and 6 bases lay in between. There are 12 residues in the CDR3. The germline V gene has CDR1 LGHDT and CDR2 YNNKEL (reference sequence). CDR3 bases: TGTGCCAGCAGCCAGGAGGGAGAGACCCAGTACTTC. It is translated as CASSQEGETQYF.